This T cell receptor beta chain was sequenced in a study of blood T cell repertoires in COVID-19. Study-level information: Acute-phase and convalescent COVID-19 samples originated in the United States, Italy and Spain.

Sequenced by immunoSEQ multiplex PCR; TCRdb stores in-frame clones only, minus some. The table records some 71,000 clones, just over 85% of them present only once. Unmatched junction bases numbered 8, after V lost 4 bases and J lost 5 bases. CDR3 length: 14 amino acids. Per germline, CDR1 GTSNPN and CDR2 SVGIG (reference sequence). The clonotype originates from a man aged 30 to 45 with acute or convalescent COVID-19. The rearrangement uses TRBV30 and TRBJ2-3; the match to TRBD2 covers 8 bases. The source material was peripheral blood. The CDR3 spells CAWKIGGAGDTQYF. DNA of the CDR3: TGTGCCTGGAAAATCGGGGGGGCGGGAGATACGCAGTATTTT.